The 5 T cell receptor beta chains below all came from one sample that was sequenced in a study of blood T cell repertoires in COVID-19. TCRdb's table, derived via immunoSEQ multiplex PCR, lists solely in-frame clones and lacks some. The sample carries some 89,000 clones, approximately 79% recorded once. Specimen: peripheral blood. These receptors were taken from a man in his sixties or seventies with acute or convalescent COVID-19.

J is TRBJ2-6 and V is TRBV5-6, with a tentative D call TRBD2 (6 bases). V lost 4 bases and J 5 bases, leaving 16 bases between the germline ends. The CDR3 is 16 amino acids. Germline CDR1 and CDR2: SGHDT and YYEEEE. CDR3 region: CASSHSGDTWANVLTF. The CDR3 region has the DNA TGTGCCAGCAGCCACTCGGGAGATACCTGGGCCAACGTCCTGACTTTC. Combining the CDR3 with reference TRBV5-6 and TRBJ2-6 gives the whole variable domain DAGVTQSPTHLIKTRGQQVTLRCSPKSGHDTVSWYQQALGQGPQFIFQYYEEEERQRGNFPDRFSGHQFPNYSSELNVNALLLGDSALYLCASSHSGDTWANVLTFGAGSRLTVL.

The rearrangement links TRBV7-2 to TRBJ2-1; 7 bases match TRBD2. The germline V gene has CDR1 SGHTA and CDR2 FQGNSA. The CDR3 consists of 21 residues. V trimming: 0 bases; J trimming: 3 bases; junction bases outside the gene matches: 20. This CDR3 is CASSLARGAKSAGVSYNEQFF. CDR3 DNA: TGTGCCAGCAGCTTAGCGAGGGGCGCTAAGAGTGCGGGGGTTAGCTACAATGAGCAGTTCTTC. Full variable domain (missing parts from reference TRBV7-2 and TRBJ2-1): GAGVSQSPSNKVTEKGKDVELRCDPISGHTALYWYRQSLGQGLEFLIYFQGNSAPDKSGLPSDRFSAERTGGSVSTLTIQRTQQEDSAVYLCASSLARGAKSAGVSYNEQFFGPGTRLTVL.

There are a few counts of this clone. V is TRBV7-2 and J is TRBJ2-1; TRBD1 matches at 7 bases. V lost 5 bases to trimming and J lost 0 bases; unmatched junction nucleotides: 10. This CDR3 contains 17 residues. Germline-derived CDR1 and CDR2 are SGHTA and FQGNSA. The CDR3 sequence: CASSLLGGGSSYNEQFF. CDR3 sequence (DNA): TGTGCCAGCAGCCTCCTAGGGGGCGGTTCCTCCTACAATGAGCAGTTCTTC.

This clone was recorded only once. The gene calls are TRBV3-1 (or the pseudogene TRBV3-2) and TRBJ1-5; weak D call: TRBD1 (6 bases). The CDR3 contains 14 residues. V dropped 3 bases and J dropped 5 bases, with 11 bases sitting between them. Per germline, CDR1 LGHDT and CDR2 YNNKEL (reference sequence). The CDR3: CASSHGRGDQPQHF. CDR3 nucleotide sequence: TGTGCCAGCAGCCATGGCAGGGGTGATCAGCCCCAGCATTTT.

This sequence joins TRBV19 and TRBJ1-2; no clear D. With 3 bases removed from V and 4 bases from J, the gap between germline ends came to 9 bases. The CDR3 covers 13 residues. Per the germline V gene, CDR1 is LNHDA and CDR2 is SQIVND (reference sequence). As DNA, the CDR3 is TGTGCCAGTAGTATCCGGGTTGGCTATGGCTACACCTTC. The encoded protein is CASSIRVGYGYTF.